This T cell receptor (beta chain) was sequenced for a study of T cell repertoires in cytomegalovirus infection. This clonotype showed up many times. Each CDR3 protein gets one entry after TCRdb re-called the reads with MiXCR. The repertoire has just under 550,000 distinct CDR3 sequences, about a quarter of them found once; the top ten carry less than 15%. Germline CDR1 ENHRY, CDR2 SYGVKD. This CDR3 is 15 amino acids long. J gave up 0 bases and V 6 bases, and 4 bases lay outside the gene matches. This chain joins TRBV10-3 and TRBJ1-1; 10 bases fit TRBD1. This clonotype was obtained from a human donor in good health (CMV status not recorded). Some clones in this sample may be carry-over from other donors' samples. Sequencing was performed on PBMCs. In DNA form, the CDR3 reads TGTGCCATCAGCCGAGGACAGGGGGTGAACACTGAAGCTTTCTTT. It encodes CAISRGQGVNTEAFF.